This T cell receptor (beta chain) was captured by sequencing in a study of T cell repertoires in cytomegalovirus infection. Germline V CDR1 and CDR2: LNHDA, SQIVND (reference sequence). V was trimmed by 6 bases and J by 8 bases, leaving 14 bases between them. This CDR3 contains 13 residues. Via MiXCR, TCRdb re-called the reads, giving one row per CDR3 protein. The data contain 490,000 or so distinct CDR3 sequences, roughly 12% of them singletons. Findings of the study overall: In two of eight donors, the top clonotype was HLA-C-restricted CMV-specific.

Regarding this clonotype: What it binds is not known. Given a much more abundant clone one base away, this may be a read error. The final CDR3 position lacks the conserved phenylalanine or tryptophan, pointing to a likely read error.

This clonotype was obtained from a human donor in good health (CMV status not recorded). Some clones in this sample may be carry-over from other donors' samples. This sequence joins TRBV19 and TRBJ2-4; perhaps TRBD2 as D (6 bases). Sequenced material: PBMCs. The CDR3 loop reads CASRSAPGDIQYL. In DNA form, the CDR3 reads TGTGCCAGTAGGAGCGCCCCGGGGGACATTCAGTACCTC.